This T cell receptor beta chain derives from a study of cytomegalovirus exposure and HLA in healthy donors. Concerning this clone itself: The target antigen is unknown.

From germline, CDR1 is SGHNT and CDR2 YYREEE (reference sequence). V was pared by 4 bases and J by 0 bases, with 16 bases between. This CDR3 has 16 amino acids. Points from the study as a whole: V- and J-gene trimming of TCR beta was linked (in a later analysis) to a missense DCLRE1C variant.

PCR involved 60 Vbeta and 13 Jbeta primers. Repertoires were generated with immunoSEQ multiplex PCR, while TCRdb's copy carries only in-frame clones and drops some. The table includes 100,000 to 140,000 clones, about 80% detected once. The receptor was isolated from a young man in good health and CMV-seropositive. The chain uses TRBV5-4 and TRBJ1-1, with D tentatively TRBD1 (5 bases). Material for sequencing was PBMCs. The CDR3 region is CASSPGFSPLNTEAFF. DNA for the CDR3: TGTGCCAGCAGCCCAGGGTTCTCCCCCTTGAACACTGAAGCTTTCTTT.